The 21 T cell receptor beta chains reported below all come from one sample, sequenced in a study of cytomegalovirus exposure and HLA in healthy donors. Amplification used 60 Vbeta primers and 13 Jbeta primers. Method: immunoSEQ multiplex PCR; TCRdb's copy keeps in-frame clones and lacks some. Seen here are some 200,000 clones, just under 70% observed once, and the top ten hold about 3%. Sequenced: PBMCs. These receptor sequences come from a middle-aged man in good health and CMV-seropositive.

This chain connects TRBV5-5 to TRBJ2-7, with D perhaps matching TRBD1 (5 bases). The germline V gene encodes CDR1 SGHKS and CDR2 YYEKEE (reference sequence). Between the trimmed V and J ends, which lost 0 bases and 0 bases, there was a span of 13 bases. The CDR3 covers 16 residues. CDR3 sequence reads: CASSLEQAPFSYEQYF. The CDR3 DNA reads TGTGCCAGCAGCTTGGAACAGGCACCCTTCTCCTACGAGCAGTACTTC.

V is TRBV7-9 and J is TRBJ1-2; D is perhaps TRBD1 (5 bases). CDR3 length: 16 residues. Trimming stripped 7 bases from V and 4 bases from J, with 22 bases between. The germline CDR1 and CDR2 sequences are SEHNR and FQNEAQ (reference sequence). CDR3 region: CASIRSGQGITYGYTF. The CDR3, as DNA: TGTGCCAGCATCCGGTCGGGCCAGGGAATTACCTATGGCTACACCTTC.

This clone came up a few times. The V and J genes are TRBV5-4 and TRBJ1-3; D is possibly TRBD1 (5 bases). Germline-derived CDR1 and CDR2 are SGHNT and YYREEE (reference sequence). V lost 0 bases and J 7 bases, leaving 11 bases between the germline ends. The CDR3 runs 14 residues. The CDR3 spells CASSLDRLGNTIYF. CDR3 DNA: TGTGCCAGCAGCTTGGACAGGTTGGGGAACACCATATATTTT.

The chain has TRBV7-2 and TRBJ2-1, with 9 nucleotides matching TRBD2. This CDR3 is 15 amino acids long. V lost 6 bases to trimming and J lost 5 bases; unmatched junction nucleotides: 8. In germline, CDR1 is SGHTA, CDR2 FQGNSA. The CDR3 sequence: CASRLAGGPHNEQFF. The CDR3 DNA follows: TGTGCCAGCAGGTTGGCGGGGGGGCCCCACAATGAGCAGTTCTTC.

The CDR3 DNA sequence: TGTGCCAGCAGCTCTCCGGGACAGGGGCCAGACGAGCAGTACTTC. This encodes CASSSPGQGPDEQYF. The rearrangement uses TRBV7-2 and TRBJ2-7; 10 bases are shared with TRBD1. The CDR3 totals 15 residues. J was trimmed by 5 bases and V by 4 bases; bases with no gene match: 8. The V gene's germline CDR1 is SGHTA and CDR2 FQGNSA.

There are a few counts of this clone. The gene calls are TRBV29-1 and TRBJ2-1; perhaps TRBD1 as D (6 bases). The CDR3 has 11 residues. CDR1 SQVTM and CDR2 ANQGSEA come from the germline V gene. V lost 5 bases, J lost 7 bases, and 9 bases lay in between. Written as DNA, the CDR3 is TGCAGCGTTTCCAGGGGAAATGAGCAGTTCTTC. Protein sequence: CSVSRGNEQFF.

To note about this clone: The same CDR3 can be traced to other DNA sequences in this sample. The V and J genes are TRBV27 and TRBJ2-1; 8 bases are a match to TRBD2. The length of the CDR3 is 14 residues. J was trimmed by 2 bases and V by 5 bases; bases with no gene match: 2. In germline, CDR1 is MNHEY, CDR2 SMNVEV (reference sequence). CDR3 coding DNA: TGTGCCAGCAGTAGCGGGGGCCCCTACAATGAGCAGTTCTTC. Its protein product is CASSSGGPYNEQFF.

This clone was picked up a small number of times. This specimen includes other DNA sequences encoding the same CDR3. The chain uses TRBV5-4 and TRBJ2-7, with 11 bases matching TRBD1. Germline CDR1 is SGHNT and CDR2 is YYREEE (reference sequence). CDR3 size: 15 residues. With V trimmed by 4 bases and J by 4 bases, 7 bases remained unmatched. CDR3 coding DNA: TGTGCCAGCAGCCGCGGGACAGGGGGGTCTTACGAGCAGTACTTC. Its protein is CASSRGTGGSYEQYF.

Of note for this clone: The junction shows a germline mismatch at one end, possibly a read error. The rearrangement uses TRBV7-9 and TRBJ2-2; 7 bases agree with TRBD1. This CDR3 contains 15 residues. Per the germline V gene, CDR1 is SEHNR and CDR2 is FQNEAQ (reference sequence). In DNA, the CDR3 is TGTTCCAGCAGCCGTAATCTACAGGGGACCGGGGAGCTGTTTTTT. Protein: CSSSRNLQGTGELFF.

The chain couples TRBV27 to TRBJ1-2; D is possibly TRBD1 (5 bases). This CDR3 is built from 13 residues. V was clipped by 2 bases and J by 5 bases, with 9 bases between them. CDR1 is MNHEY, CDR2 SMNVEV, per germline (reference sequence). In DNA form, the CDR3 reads TGTGCCAGCAGTTTACGGGAGGGGTATGGCTACACCTTC. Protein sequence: CASSLREGYGYTF.

CDR3 nucleotide sequence: TGCGCCAGCAGCTTTGAGGGGACTAGCGTTTACGAGCAGTACTTC. Protein sequence: CASSFEGTSVYEQYF. The chain recombines TRBV5-1 with TRBJ2-5; TRBD2 aligns across 10 bases. Near its end, the DNA agrees better with TRBJ2-7, so the J call may be wrong. The germline V gene has CDR1 SGHRS and CDR2 YFSETQ. This CDR3 contains 15 residues.

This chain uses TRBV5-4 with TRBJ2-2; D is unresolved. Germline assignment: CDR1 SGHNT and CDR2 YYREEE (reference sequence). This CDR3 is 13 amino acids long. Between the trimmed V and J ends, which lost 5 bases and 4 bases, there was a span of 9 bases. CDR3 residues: CASRPQVTGELFF. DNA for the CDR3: TGTGCCAGCAGGCCCCAGGTCACCGGGGAGCTGTTTTTT.

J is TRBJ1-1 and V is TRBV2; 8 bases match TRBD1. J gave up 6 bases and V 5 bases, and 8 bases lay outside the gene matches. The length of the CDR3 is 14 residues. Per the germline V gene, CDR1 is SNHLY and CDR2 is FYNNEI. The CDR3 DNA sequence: TGTGCCAGCAGTAGGGGACAGGTAGACGCTGAAGCTTTCTTT. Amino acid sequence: CASSRGQVDAEAFF.

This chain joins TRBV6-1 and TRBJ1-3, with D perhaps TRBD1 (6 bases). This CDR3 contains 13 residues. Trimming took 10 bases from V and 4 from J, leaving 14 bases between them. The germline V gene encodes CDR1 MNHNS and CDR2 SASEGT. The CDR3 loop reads CATLGGAGNTIYF. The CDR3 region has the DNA TGTGCCACCTTAGGGGGTGCCGGAAACACCATATATTTT.

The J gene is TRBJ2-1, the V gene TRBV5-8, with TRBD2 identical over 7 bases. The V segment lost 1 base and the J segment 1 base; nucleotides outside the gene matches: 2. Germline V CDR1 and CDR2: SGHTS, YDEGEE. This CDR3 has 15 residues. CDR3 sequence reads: CASSLQGGSYNEQFF. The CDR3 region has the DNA TGTGCCAGCAGCTTGCAGGGAGGGTCCTACAATGAGCAGTTCTTC.

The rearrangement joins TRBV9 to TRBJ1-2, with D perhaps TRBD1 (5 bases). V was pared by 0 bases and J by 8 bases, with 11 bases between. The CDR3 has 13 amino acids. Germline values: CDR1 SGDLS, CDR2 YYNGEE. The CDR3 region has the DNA TGTGCCAGCAGCGTAGCTTCAGGGCGCGGCTACACCTTC. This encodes CASSVASGRGYTF.

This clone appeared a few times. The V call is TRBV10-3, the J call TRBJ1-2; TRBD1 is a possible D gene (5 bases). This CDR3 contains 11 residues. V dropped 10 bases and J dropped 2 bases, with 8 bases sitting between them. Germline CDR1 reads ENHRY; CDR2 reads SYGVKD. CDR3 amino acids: CATRANYGYTF. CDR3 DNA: TGTGCCACCAGGGCAAACTATGGCTACACCTTC.

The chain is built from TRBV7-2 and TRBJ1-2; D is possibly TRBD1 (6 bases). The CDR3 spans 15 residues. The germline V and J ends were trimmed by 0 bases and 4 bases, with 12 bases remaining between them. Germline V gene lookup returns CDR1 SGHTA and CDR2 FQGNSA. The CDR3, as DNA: TGTGCCAGCAGCTTAGCGGGGGGGGCTGGCTATGGCTACACCTTC. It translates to CASSLAGGAGYGYTF.

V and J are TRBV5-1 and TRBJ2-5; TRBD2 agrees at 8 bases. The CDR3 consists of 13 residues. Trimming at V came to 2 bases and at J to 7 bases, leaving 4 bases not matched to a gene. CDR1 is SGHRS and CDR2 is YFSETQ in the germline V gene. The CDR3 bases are TGCGCCAGCAGCTTAGCGGGGGTCAGGACCCAGTACTTC. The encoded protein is CASSLAGVRTQYF.

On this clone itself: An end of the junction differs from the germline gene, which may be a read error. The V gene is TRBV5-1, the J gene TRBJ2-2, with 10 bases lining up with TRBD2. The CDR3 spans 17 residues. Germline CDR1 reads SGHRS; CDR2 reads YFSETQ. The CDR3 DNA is TGCGCCAGCCGCTTCCCCACAGCGGGGGGGCCGGACGGGGAGCTGTTTTTT. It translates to CASRFPTAGGPDGELFF. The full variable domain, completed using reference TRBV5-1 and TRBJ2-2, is KAGVTQTPRYLIKTRGQQVTLSCSPISGHRSVSWYQQTPGQGLQFLFEYFSETQRNKGNFPGRFSGRQFSNSRSEMNVSTLELGDSALYLCASRFPTAGGPDGELFFGEGSRLTVL.

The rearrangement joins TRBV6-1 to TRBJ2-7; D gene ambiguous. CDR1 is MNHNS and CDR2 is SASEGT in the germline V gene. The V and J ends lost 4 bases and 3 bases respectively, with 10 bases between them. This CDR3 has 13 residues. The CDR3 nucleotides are TGTGCCAGCAGTGTCGAGCCTCTCTACGAGCAGTACTTC. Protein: CASSVEPLYEQYF.